Listed below are T cell receptor beta chains from one sample, sequenced in a study of T cell repertoires in cytomegalovirus infection. TCRdb re-derived calls from the reads in MiXCR, one entry per CDR3 protein. The sample contains roughly 230,000 distinct CDR3 sequences, roughly an eighth of which appear only once. Input material: PBMCs. The receptor set was obtained from a human donor in good health (CMV status not recorded). Some clones in this sample may be carry-over from other donors' samples. The CDR3 runs from the conserved cysteine through the conserved F or W. The D gene is left open where the match is weak. The size entry is marked missing in some rows and otherwise reads once, few, many or a size class.

cdr3_nt cdr3_aa j_call d_call cdr3_length clone_size v_call
TGTGCCAGCAGCCCCGGGACAGGTAGCAATCAGCCCCAGCATTTT CASSPGTGSNQPQHF TRBJ1-5 TRBD1 15 many TRBV11-1
TGTGCCAGTAGTGGGACGGATAATTCACCCCTCCACTTT CASSGTDNSPLHF TRBJ1-6 - 13 few TRBV19
TGCAGCGCTGAAGGGGGCCGAGGGGAGACCCAGTACTTC CSAEGGRGETQYF TRBJ2-5 TRBD1 13 - TRBV29-1
TGCAGTGCGGAGGGAGGGTCCCATGAAAAACTGTTTTTT CSAEGGSHEKLFF TRBJ1-4 - 13 - TRBV20-1
TGTGCCAGCAGCGAAGGACAGGGACTCAACACTGAAGCTTTCTTT CASSEGQGLNTEAFF TRBJ1-1 TRBD1 15 few TRBV2
TGTGCCAGCAGCGTAGGGGACAGAAACACTGAAGCTTTCTTT CASSVGDRNTEAFF TRBJ1-1 TRBD1 14 few TRBV9
TGCAGCTGGCGGGGGGCGCGTGAGACCCAGTACTTC CSWRGARETQYF TRBJ2-5 TRBD2 12 - TRBV29-1
TGTGCCAGCAGTTCCGCCTCTAGCATCGGGCGCCACGAGCAGTACTTC CASSSASSIGRHEQYF TRBJ2-7 - 16 many TRBV6-2/TRBV6-3
TGTGCCAGCAGTTTAACCCAGGGGAATGGCTACACCTTC CASSLTQGNGYTF TRBJ1-2 - 13 few TRBV28
TGTGCCAGCAGTTACGCGGGGTCCGGCACTGAAGCTTTCTTT CASSYAGSGTEAFF TRBJ1-1 - 14 few TRBV6-2/TRBV6-3
TGTGCCAGCAGCCCCAACCTCAGAGAATTTAACTATGGCTACACCTTC CASSPNLREFNYGYTF TRBJ1-2 - 16 - TRBV7-4
TGCAGTGCTAGAGGGGGGGGCTCTGGAAACACCATATATTTT CSARGGGSGNTIYF TRBJ1-3 - 14 - TRBV20-1
TGTGCCAGTAGCCCATGGACTAGCGGGCTAGCCAAAAACATTCAGTACTTC CASSPWTSGLAKNIQYF TRBJ2-4 TRBD2 17 - TRBV19
TGTGCCAGCAGCTTGGGTAGCGGAGCCCAAGAGACCCAGTACTTC CASSLGSGAQETQYF TRBJ2-5 - 15 many TRBV11-2
TGTGCCAGCAGCTTAGGACAGGCCTCCTACGAGCAGTACTTC CASSLGQASYEQYF TRBJ2-7 - 14 many TRBV7-9
TGTGCCAGCTCTCTTCGGGACCGCGAAAAACTGTTTTTT CASSLRDREKLFF TRBJ1-4 - 13 - TRBV18
TGTGCCAGCAGCTTAGCCCCGATAAGCTCTGGGGCCAACGTCCTGACTTTC CASSLAPISSGANVLTF TRBJ2-6 - 17 many TRBV7-2
TGCAGCGTTGCAGTTGCTAACTATGGCTACACCTTC CSVAVANYGYTF TRBJ1-2 - 12 few TRBV29-1
TGTGCCAGCAGCCGCGGACTAGCGGGGCCCACCGGGGAGCTGTTTTTT CASSRGLAGPTGELFF TRBJ2-2 TRBD2 16 many TRBV7-2
TGCAGTGCTAGAATCCCGGGGGGGGGTGGAAACACTGAAGCTTTCTTT CSARIPGGGGNTEAFF TRBJ1-1 - 16 many TRBV20-1
TGCAGTGCTTTTTGGGGCAGGGAAGAGACCCAGTACTTC CSAFWGREETQYF TRBJ2-5 - 13 many TRBV20-1
TGCAGTGCTAGAGGGGGACAGGGAGTACCAGATACGCAGTATTTT CSARGGQGVPDTQYF TRBJ2-3 TRBD1 15 few TRBV20-1
TGTGCCAGCAGCTCTCGGGACCCTCCAAACTACGAGCAGTACTTC CASSSRDPPNYEQYF TRBJ2-7 - 15 many TRBV11-3
TGTGCCAGCACTCTCTCTACTGAAGCTTTCTTT CASTLSTEAFF TRBJ1-1 - 11 many TRBV6-2/TRBV6-3
TGTGCCAGCGGGGGGGGACTAGCGGGATTGAATGAGCAGTTCTTC CASGGGLAGLNEQFF TRBJ2-1 TRBD2 15 - TRBV28
TGTGCCAGCAGCTTAGCCAGTACCGGGGAGCTGTTTTTT CASSLASTGELFF TRBJ2-2 - 13 many TRBV11-2